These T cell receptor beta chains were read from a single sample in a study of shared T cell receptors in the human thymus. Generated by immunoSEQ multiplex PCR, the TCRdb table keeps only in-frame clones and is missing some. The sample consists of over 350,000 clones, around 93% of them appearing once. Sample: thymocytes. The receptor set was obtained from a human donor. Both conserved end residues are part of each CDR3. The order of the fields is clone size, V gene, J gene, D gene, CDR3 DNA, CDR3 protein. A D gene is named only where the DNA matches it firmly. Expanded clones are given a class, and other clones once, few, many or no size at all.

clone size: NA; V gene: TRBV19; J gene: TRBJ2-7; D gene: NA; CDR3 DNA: TGTGCCAGTAGTGCCGCGGGGGCCCCGACTTGGGAGCAGTACTTC; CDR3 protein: CASSAAGAPTWEQYF
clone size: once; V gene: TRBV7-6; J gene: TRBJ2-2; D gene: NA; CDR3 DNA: TGTGCCAGTAATCACCCCGGGGAGCTGTTTTTT; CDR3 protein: CASNHPGELFF
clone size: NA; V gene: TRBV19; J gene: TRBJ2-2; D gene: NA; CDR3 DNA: TGTGCCAGTAGTATAGATGCGGCGGATAACACCGGGGAGCTGTTTTTT; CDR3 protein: CASSIDAADNTGELFF
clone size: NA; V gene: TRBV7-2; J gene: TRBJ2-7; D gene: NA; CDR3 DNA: TGTGCCAGCAGCTTACGCCAGGGCCCAACCTACGAGCAGTACTTC; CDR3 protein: CASSLRQGPTYEQYF
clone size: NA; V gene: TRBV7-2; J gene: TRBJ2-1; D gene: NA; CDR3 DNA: TGTGCCAGCAGCCACCTCATAGCGGCTTACAATGAGCAGTTCTTC; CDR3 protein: CASSHLIAAYNEQFF
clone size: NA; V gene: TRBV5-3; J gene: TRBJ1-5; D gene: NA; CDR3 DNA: TGTGCCAGAAGCTCCTCGGGGCCCCAGCATTTT; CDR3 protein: CARSSSGPQHF
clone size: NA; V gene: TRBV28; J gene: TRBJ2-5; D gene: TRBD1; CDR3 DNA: TGTGCCAGCACCCCCCGGGACAGGGGGACCATGAAGACCCAGTACTTC; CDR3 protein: CASTPRDRGTMKTQYF
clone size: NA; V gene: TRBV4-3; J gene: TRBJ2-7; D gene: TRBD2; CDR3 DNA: TGCGCCAGCAGCCAAGGATCCCGGGCTAGCGGGATTCCCAACGAGCAGTACTTC; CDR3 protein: CASSQGSRASGIPNEQYF
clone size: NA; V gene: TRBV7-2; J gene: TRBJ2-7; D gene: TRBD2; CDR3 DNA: TGTGCCAGCAGCTGGACTAGCGGCCACGAGCAGTACTTC; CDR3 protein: CASSWTSGHEQYF
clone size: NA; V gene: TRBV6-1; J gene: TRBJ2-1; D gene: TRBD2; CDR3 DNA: TGTGCCAGCTTATCCGGGACTAGCGGGAGGAATGAGCAGTTCTTC; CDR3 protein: CASLSGTSGRNEQFF
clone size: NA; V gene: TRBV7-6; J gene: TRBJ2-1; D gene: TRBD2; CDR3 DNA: TGTGCCAGCAGCTTAGCCCTAGCGGACAACTACAATGAGCAGTTCTTC; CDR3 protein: CASSLALADNYNEQFF
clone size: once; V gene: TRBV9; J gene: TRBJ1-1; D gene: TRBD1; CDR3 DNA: TGTGCCAGCAGCGTACTGACAGGGCCGGTCACTGAAGCTTTCTTT; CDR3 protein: CASSVLTGPVTEAFF
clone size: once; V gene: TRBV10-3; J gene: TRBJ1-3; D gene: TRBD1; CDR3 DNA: TGTGCCATCAGTGAGTCCCCAGGGGGGTTTGGAAACACCATATATTTT; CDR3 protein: CAISESPGGFGNTIYF
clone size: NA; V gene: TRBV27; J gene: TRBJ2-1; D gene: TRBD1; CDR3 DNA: TGTGCCAGCAGTCAGCTCAGACAGGGGCAAAGCAATGAGCAGTTCTTC; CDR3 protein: CASSQLRQGQSNEQFF
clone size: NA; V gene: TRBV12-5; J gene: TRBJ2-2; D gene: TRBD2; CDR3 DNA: TGTGCTAGTGGTGGCCTCTCCGGACTAGCGGACACCGGGGAGCTGTTTTTT; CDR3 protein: CASGGLSGLADTGELFF
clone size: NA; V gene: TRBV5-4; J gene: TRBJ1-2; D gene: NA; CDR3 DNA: TGTGCCAGCAGCCTGGGACGGCCGTCCGACTATGGCTACACCTTC; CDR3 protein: CASSLGRPSDYGYTF
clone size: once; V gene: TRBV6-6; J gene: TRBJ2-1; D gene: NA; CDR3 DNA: TGTGCCAGCAGTTACTTGGGCGGTAGCTCCTACAATGAGCAGTTCTTC; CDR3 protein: CASSYLGGSSYNEQFF
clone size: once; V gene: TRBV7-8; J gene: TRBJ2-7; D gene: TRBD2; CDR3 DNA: TGTGCCAGCAGCTCTTACAGAAGGGGGACTAGCGGGAGGCTCGTGGAGCAGTACTTC; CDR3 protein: CASSSYRRGTSGRLVEQYF
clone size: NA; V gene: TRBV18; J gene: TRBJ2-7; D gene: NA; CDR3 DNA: TGTGCCAGCTCACCACCGCTAATAAGTAGGTACGAGCAGTACTTC; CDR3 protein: CASSPPLISRYEQYF
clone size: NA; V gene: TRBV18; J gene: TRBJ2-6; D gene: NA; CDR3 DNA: TGTGCCAGCTCACGGGAGGACTCTGGGGCCAACGTCCTGACTTTC; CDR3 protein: CASSREDSGANVLTF
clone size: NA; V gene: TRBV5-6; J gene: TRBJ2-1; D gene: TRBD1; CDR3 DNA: TGTGCCAGCAGCCCTACCCGGACAGGGGGCCGGGTTGGAAGTGAGCAGTTCTTC; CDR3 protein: CASSPTRTGGRVGSEQFF
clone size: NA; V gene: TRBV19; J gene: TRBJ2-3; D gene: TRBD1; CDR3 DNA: TGTGCCAGTAGTATTGAGGGGGCGCACACAGATACGCAGTATTTT; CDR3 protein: CASSIEGAHTDTQYF
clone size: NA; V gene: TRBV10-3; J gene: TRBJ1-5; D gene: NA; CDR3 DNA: TGTGCCATCAGTGAGTCACATACAGGACCCAATCAGCCCCAGCATTTT; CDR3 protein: CAISESHTGPNQPQHF
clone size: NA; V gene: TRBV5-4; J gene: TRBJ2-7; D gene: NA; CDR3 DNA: TGTGCCAGCAGCTCTGGGGTTCTGGACAGATCCTACGAGCAGTACTTC; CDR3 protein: CASSSGVLDRSYEQYF
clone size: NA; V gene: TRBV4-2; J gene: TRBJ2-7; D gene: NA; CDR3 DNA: TGTGCCAGCAGCCCCGACAGAGCTTCCTCCTACGAGCAGTACTTC; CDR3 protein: CASSPDRASSYEQYF
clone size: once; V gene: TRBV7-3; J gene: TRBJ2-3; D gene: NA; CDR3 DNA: TGTGCCAGCAGCTTACCCTACGAGAGGACAGATACGCAGTATTTT; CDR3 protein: CASSLPYERTDTQYF
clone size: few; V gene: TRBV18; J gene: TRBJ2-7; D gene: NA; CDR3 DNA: TGTGCCAGCTCACCACGAAGGTTGGACTCCAGACGGTTAAACGAGCAGTACTTC; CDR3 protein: CASSPRRLDSRRLNEQYF